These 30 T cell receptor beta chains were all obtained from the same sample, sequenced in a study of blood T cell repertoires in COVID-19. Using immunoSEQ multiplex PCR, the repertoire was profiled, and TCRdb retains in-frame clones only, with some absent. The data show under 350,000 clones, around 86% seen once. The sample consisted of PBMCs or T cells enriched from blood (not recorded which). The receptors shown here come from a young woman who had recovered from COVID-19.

The CDR3 region is CASSWDSGYGYTF. The CDR3 DNA sequence: TGTGCCAGCAGTTGGGACAGTGGTTATGGCTACACCTTC. The rearrangement links TRBV28 to TRBJ1-2; 7 nucleotides match TRBD1. The J segment lost 5 bases and the V segment lost 4 bases, leaving 4 bases of the junction unmatched. Germline V gene sequence: CDR1 MDHEN, CDR2 SYDVKM. The CDR3 runs to 13 residues.

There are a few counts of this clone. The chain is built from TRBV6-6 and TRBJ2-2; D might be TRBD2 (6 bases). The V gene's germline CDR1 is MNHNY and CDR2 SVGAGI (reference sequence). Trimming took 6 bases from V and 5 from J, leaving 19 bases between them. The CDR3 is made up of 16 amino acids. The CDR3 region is CASRPRDSGPTGELFF. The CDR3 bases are TGTGCCAGCAGGCCTCGGGACTCTGGACCAACCGGGGAGCTGTTTTTT.

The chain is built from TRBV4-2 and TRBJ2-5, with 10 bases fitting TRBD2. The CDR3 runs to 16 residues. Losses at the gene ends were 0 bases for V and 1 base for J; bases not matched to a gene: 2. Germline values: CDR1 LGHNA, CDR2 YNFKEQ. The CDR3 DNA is TGTGCCAGCAGCCAAGATAGCGGGAGGCTCCAAGAGACCCAGTACTTC. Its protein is CASSQDSGRLQETQYF.

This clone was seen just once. Written as DNA, the CDR3 is TGCGCCAGCAGCCCTAGCGGGGGGGCCAAAAACATTCAGTACTTC. Amino acid sequence: CASSPSGGAKNIQYF. The chain is built from TRBV4-3 and TRBJ2-4; 11 bases line up with TRBD2. V shed 4 bases and J 1 base; nucleotides not matched to a gene: 0. The V gene's germline CDR1 is LGHNA and CDR2 YSLEER. The CDR3 contains 15 residues.

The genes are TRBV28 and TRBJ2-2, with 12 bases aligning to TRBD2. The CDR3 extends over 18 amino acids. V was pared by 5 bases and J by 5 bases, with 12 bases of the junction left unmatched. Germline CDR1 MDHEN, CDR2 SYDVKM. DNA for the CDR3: TGTGCCAGCAGTACGCCTAGCGGGAGGGCCAGGTGGACCGGGGAGCTGTTTTTT. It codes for CASSTPSGRARWTGELFF.

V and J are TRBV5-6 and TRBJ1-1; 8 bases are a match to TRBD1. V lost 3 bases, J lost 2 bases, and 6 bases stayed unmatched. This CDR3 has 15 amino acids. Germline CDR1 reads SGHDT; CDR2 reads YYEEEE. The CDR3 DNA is TGTGCCAGCAGCTGGGGGACAGGAGATAACACTGAAGCTTTCTTT. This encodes CASSWGTGDNTEAFF.

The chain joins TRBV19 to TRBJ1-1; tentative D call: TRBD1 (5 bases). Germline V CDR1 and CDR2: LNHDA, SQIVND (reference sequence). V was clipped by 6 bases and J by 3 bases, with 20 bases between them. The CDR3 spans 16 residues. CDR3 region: CASRPSGTLFDTEAFF. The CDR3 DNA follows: TGTGCCAGTAGACCCTCCGGGACTCTTTTCGACACTGAAGCTTTCTTT.

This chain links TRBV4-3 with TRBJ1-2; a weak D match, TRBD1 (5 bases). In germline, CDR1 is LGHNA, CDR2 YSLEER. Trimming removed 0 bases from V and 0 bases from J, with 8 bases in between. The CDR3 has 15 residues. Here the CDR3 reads CASSQDRASNYGYTF. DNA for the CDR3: TGCGCCAGCAGCCAAGACAGGGCTTCTAACTATGGCTACACCTTC.

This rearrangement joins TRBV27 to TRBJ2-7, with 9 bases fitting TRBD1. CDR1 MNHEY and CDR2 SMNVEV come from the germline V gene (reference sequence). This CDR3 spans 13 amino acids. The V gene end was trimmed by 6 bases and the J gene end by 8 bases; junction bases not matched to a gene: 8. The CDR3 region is CASRQGAEVKQYF. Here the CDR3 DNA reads TGTGCCAGCAGACAGGGGGCGGAGGTGAAGCAGTACTTC.

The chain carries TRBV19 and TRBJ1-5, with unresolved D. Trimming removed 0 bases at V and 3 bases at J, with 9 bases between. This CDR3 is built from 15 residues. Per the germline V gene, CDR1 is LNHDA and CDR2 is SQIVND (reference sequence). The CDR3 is CASSIDGSFNQPQHF. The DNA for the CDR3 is TGTGCCAGTAGTATAGATGGCAGTTTCAATCAGCCCCAGCATTTT.

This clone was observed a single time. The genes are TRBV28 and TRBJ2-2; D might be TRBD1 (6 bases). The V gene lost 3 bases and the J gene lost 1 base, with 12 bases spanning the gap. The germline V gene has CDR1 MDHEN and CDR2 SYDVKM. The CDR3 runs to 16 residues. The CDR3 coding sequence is TGTGCCAGCAGTTTTACTCAGGGGTTGAACACCGGGGAGCTGTTTTTT. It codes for CASSFTQGLNTGELFF.

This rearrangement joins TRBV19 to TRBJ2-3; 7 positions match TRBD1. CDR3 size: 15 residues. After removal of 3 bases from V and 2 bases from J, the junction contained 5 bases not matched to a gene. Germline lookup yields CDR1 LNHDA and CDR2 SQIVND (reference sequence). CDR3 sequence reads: CASSITGTVTDTQYF. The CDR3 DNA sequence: TGTGCCAGTAGTATCACCGGGACAGTCACAGATACGCAGTATTTT.

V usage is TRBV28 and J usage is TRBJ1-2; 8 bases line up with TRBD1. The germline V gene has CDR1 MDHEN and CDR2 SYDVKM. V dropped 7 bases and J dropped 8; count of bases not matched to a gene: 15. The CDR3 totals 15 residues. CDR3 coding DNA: TGTGCCAGCACTCCATCCAGGGGGCGGGCGGTCGGCTACACCTTC. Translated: CASTPSRGRAVGYTF.

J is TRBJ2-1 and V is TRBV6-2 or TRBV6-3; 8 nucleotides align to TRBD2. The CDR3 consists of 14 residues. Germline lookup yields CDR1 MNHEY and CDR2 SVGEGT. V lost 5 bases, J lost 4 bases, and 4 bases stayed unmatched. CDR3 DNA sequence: TGTGCCAGCAGTCGACTAGCGAGGTACAATGAGCAGTTCTTC. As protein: CASSRLARYNEQFF.

The CDR3 DNA is TGTGCCAGCAGCCGGGACAGAAACACTGAAGCTTTCTTT. Encoded protein: CASSRDRNTEAFF. This chain uses TRBV7-9 with TRBJ1-1, with 7 bases that match TRBD1. V shed 5 bases, J shed 2 bases, and the junction held 2 bases outside the gene matches. There are 13 residues in the CDR3. Germline assignment: CDR1 SEHNR and CDR2 FQNEAQ (reference sequence).

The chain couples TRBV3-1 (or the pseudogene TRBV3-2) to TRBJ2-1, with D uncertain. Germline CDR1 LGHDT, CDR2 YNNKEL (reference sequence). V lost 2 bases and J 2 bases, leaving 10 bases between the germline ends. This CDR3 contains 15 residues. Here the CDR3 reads CASSQLEHPYNEQFF. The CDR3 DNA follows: TGTGCCAGCAGCCAACTCGAGCATCCCTACAATGAGCAGTTCTTC.

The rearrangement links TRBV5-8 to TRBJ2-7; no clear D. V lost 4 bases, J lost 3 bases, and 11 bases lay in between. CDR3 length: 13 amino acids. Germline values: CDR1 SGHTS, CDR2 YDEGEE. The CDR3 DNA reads TGTGCCAGCAGCCTCAGGTTCGGCTACGAGCAGTACTTC. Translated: CASSLRFGYEQYF.

CDR3 sequence reads: CASSASVKALGTQYF. The CDR3 DNA sequence: TGTGCCAGCAGCGCCTCCGTGAAAGCGCTAGGGACCCAGTACTTC. V gene TRBV9 combines with J gene TRBJ2-5; D call uncertain. This CDR3 contains 15 residues. Germline V gene lookup returns CDR1 SGDLS and CDR2 YYNGEE. V was shortened by 3 bases and J by 7 bases, with 19 bases between the two germline ends.

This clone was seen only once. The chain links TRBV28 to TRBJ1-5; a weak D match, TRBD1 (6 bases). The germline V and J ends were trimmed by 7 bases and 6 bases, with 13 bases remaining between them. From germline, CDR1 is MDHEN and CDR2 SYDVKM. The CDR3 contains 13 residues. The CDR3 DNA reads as TGTGCCAGCAATGGGGGGGCAGGTCAGCCCCAGCATTTT. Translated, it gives CASNGGAGQPQHF.

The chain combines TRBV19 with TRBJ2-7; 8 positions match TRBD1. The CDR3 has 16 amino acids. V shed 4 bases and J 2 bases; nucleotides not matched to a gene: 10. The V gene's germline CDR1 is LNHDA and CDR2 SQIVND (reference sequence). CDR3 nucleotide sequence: TGTGCCAGTAGTACCTTACAGGGGGACGGGGCCTACGAGCAGTACTTC. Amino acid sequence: CASSTLQGDGAYEQYF.

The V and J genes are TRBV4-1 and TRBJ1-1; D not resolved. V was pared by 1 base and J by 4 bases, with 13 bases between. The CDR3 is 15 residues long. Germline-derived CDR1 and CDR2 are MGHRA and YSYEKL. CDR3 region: CASSQVSSRSTEAFF. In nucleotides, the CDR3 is TGCGCCAGCAGCCAAGTAAGTAGTCGGAGCACTGAAGCTTTCTTT.

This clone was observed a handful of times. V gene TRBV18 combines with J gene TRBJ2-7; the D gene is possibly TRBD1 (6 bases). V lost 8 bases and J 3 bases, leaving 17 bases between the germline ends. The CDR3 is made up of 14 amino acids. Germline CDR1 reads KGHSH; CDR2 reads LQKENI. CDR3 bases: TGTGCCAGCCTAGGGGGAAGGCGTAACTACGAGCAGTACTTC. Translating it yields CASLGGRRNYEQYF.

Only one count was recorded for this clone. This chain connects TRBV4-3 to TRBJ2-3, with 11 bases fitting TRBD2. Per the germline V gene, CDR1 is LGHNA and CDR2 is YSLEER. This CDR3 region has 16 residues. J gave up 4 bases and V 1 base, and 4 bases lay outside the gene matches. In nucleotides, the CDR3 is TGCGCCAGCAGCCAAGTCGTAGCGGGGGGGTCAGATACGCAGTATTTT. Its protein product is CASSQVVAGGSDTQYF.

Here the CDR3 DNA reads TGTGCCAGCAGCTTAGTGGCTAGCGCTACAGATACGCAGTATTTT. The encoded protein is CASSLVASATDTQYF. The chain joins TRBV11-2 to TRBJ2-3; D possibly corresponds to TRBD2 (6 bases). From germline, CDR1 is SGHAT and CDR2 FQNNGV. The CDR3 has 15 amino acids. V shed 1 base and J shed 3 bases, with 11 bases lying between them. Complete variable domain (other parts from reference TRBV11-2 and TRBJ2-3): EAGVAQSPRYKIIEKRQSVAFWCNPISGHATLYWYQQILGQGPKLLIQFQNNGVVDDSQLPKDRFSAERLKGVDSTLKIQPAKLEDSAVYLCASSLVASATDTQYFGPGTRLTVL.

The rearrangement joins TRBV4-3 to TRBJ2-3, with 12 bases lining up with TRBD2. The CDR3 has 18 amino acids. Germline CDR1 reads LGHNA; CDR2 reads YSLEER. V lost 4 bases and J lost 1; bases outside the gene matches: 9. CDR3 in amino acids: CASSRRTSGDEGTDTQYF. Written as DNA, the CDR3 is TGCGCCAGCAGCCGACGGACTAGCGGGGACGAGGGCACAGATACGCAGTATTTT.

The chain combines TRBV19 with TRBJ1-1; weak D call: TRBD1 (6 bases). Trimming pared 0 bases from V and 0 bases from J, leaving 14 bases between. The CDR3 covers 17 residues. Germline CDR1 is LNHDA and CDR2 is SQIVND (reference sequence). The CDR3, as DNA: TGTGCCAGTAGTATAGACAGGGGAGGGTTGCTGAACACTGAAGCTTTCTTT. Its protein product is CASSIDRGGLLNTEAFF.

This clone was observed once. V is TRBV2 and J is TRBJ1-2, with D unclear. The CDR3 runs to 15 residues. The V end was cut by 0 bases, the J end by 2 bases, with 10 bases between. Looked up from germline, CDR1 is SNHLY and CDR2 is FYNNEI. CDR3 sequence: CASSEALGGNYGYTF. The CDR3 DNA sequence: TGTGCCAGCAGTGAAGCGTTAGGAGGGAACTATGGCTACACCTTC.

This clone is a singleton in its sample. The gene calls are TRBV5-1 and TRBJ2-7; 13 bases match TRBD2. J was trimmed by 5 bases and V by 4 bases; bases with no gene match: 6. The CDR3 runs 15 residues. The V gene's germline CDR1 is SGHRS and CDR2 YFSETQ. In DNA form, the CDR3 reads TGCGCCAGCAGCGCTGAACTAGCGGGGGGGGACGAGCAGTACTTC. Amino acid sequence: CASSAELAGGDEQYF.

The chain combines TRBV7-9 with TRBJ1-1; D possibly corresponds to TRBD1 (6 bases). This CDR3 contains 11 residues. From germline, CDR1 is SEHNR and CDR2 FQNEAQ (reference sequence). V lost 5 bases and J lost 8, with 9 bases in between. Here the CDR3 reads CASSLGQEAFF. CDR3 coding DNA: TGTGCCAGCAGCCTCGGACAGGAAGCTTTCTTT.

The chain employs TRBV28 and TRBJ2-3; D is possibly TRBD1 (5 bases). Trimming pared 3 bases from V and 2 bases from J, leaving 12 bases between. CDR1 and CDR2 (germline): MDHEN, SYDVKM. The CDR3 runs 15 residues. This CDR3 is CASSLDRGHTDTQYF. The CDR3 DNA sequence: TGTGCCAGCAGTTTGGATAGGGGCCACACAGATACGCAGTATTTT.